The 2 T cell receptor beta chains reported below all come from one sample, sequenced in a study of blood T cell repertoires in COVID-19. Sequenced by immunoSEQ multiplex PCR; TCRdb stores in-frame clones only, minus some. The table includes about 100,000 clones, about 88% detected once. Sequenced material: peripheral blood. The receptors stem from a man aged 30 to 39 in a cohort sampled during active COVID-19.

The rearrangement uses TRBV2 and TRBJ2-1; 7 bases map to TRBD2. This CDR3 is 16 amino acids long. The junction had 7 bases not matched to a gene; V was cut back by 5 bases and J by 0 bases. CDR1 is SNHLY and CDR2 is FYNNEI in the germline V gene. The CDR3 DNA reads TGTGCCAGCAGTAGGGCTAGCGGTAGCTCCTACAATGAGCAGTTCTTC. Protein: CASSRASGSSYNEQFF.

The genes are TRBV11-2 and TRBJ1-6; 7 bases line up with TRBD1. The V and J ends lost 5 bases and 5 bases, in that order; junction bases with no gene match: 6. The germline V gene has CDR1 SGHAT and CDR2 FQNNGV. This CDR3 has 15 amino acids. This chain's CDR3 is CASSPGQTNNSPLHF. The CDR3 DNA reads as TGTGCCAGCAGCCCGGGACAGACTAATAATTCACCCCTCCACTTT.